This paragraph reports one TCR beta chain. Other DNA sequences in this specimen translate into the identical CDR3. These data are taken from a study of PD-L1 blockade in urothelial cancer. Study context: In the patient group, about 90% of the roughly 29 were males with bladder-origin urothelial cancer. Prior chemotherapy in patients spanned 0 to 3 regimens. Blood samples contained a median 141,255 T cells.

Trimming took off 1 base at V and 5 bases at J, with 8 bases between the two ends. This CDR3 is built from 13 residues. Germline CDR1 is LNHNV and CDR2 is YYDKDF (reference sequence). The table came from immunoSEQ multiplex PCR; TCRdb's copy has only in-frame clones and leaves some out. Here the sample spans 35,000 to 55,000 clones, 82% being singletons. Described time point: peripheral blood 6 weeks after treatment start. The sample here was PBMCs, taken around atezolizumab (anti-PD-L1) treatment. The source of this sequence is a man between 60 and 75 years old with urothelial cancer. The rearrangement links TRBV15 to TRBJ2-5; D unclear. The CDR3 DNA reads TGTGCCACCAGCAGAGGGCCAGGCGAGACCCAGTACTTC. Translation gives CATSRGPGETQYF.